Sequencing of this T cell receptor (beta chain) was carried out in a study of cytomegalovirus exposure and HLA in healthy donors (dated by TCRdb to about 2017). General notes on the study: In an earlier analysis of several hundred of the donors, 276 Gb of sequence data and just under 120 million unique TCR beta sequences from roughly 190 million T cells were reported. Roughly 5 DR-DQ haplotypes were handled as single units for association and clustering because linkage in the cohort was strong. Genome-wide SNP genotypes for about 65% of the roughly 670 donors were used in a later genetic analysis, which treated that subset as a discovery cohort. Every discovery cohort repertoire had been produced on one sequencing platform. In a later analysis, previously published TCR beta repertoires from 550 to 700 donors were re-analyzed and high-resolution HLA genotyping was added so that TCR occurrence patterns could be studied. The number of donors typed differed by locus, with roughly 629-640 for A, B, C, DRB1 and DQB1, about 500 for DQA1, 600 to 610 for DPA1, and some 470 for DPB1. The study aimed to test whether cataloging public T cell receptors could reveal signatures of past pathogen exposure. To predict cytomegalovirus infection status, the study combined high-throughput TCR immunosequencing, statistical association of individual TCRs with disease status, and machine learning. Donor age, sex, ethnicity and CMV serostatus were compiled alongside the repertoire data. Rather than drawing on any new phenotypic data, the later analysis identified candidate immune exposures from TCR beta sequences and the way those sequences occurred across donors. An earlier analysis of 500 to 750 of the donors applied high-throughput TCR beta sequencing to assess whether each TCR beta V gene segment acted as functional or pseudogenic. On average, roughly 200,000 unique TCR beta nucleotide sequences were sequenced per donor among 398 genotyped donors of the cohort, with 15% to 20% of those sequences being non-productive. Among the approximately 430 genotyped donors, 81% belonged to the genetic ancestry cluster associated with self-reported Caucasian donors. HLA typing included class I and class II loci at four-digit resolution. Using immunosequencing, the study profiled T cell repertoires from 500 to 800 subjects and related those repertoires to cytomegalovirus serostatus. Along with the approximately 700-subject first cohort, a separate validation cohort of around 120 different subjects was used. Roughly 300 gigabases of sequencing data and around 85 million unique TCR sequences made up an early release that covered approximately 700 HLA-typed donors. Study-level results and caveats: The 87-base-pair reads could not distinguish some IMGT-functional V segments, including TRBV6-2 and TRBV6-3, so those segments were excluded. The authors suggested that the approach could potentially be extended to other disease states and immunological phenotypes. Strong co-occurrence of HLA alleles, especially DR and DQ, made assigning TCR associations to individual alleles difficult. V-gene and J-gene trimming of TCR beta chains was associated with a missense DCLRE1C variant in a later genetic analysis, and the association was replicated in an independent cohort. Several of the top co-occurrence clusters appeared to be linked to parvovirus B19, influenza, CMV and Epstein-Barr virus, according to a later analysis. Linkage disequilibrium might explain the correlated functional status among segregating V segments, but an unknown experimental factor could not be ruled out. Because HLA typing was unavailable for some donors at each locus, only the typed subset was used in association tests. A few of the identified cytomegalovirus-associated TCR beta chains were confirmed in vitro to be specific for cytomegalovirus antigens. The cohort was sequenced for TCR beta chains only, and without alpha or paired-chain data the features that could be detected were limited. Presence/absence analyses assumed roughly uniform sequencing depth across donors, an assumption that may not hold. For the cohort, immune exposure information was limited to CMV serostatus. The sequencing pipeline was judged likely to have produced a cluster of highly shared sequence variants as a technical artifact. A further reported finding was that TCR beta sequences accurately predicted the HLA-A and HLA-B alleles for most subjects in the first cohort. The classifier was reported to diagnose cytomegalovirus status with high specificity and sensitivity in both the original and validation cohorts. In a later analysis, most CMV-associated TCR beta chains were found to appear HLA-restricted, with HLA associations seemingly driven largely by CMV exposure. In an earlier analysis of 587 of the donors, most TCR beta V segments appeared in productive rearrangements about 87% or about 30% of the time, broadly matching IMGT annotations. In a later analysis, 15,000 to 20,000 TCR beta sequences were associated with specific HLA alleles at a false discovery rate of 0.05. According to a later genetic analysis, donors in an Asian-associated ancestry cluster had fewer N-insertions in productive TCRs than the approximately 630-donor mean. The study listed approximately 150 TCR beta chains as associated with cytomegalovirus. According to a later analysis, TCR association rates differed among HLA loci, with DRB1 alleles showing the most associated TCRs and HLA-C alleles showing the fewest. Across donors, most TCR sequences were observed very rarely, whereas some public TCRs were present in many individuals. Compared with equally common non-associated chains, HLA-associated TCR beta chains in a later analysis were more clonally expanded and had lower generation probabilities. Because counts were too low, approximately 18 rarely observed V segments, including chromosome 9 orphons, were excluded from the earlier analysis of some 540 of the donors.

The method was the immunoSEQ multiplex PCR assay. For the multiplex PCR, a mixture combining 60 forward primers for TCR Vbeta segments and 13 reverse primers for TCR Jbeta segments was used. The CDR3 region of rearranged TCR beta genes was amplified from genomic DNA by a multiplex PCR assay. The amplified TCR beta libraries were sequenced on the Illumina HiSeq System as 87-base-pair reads. Per the authors' processing: A later analysis counted approximately 74 million unique TCR beta chains across the 640 or so repertoires, and 9 million to 14 million of these chains were shared by at least two donors. Raw reads were error-corrected and collapsed into unique sequences by a nearest-neighbor algorithm in which closely related sequences were merged to remove PCR and sequencing errors. To assign V, D and J gene segments, CDR3 sequences were aligned to IMGT reference sequences. For a sequence to be retained, a match of at least six nucleotides to both a V gene segment and a J gene segment was required. Rearrangements were classified as productive when the CDR3 lacked stop codons and remained in frame with V and J, and all other rearrangements were classified as non-productive. CDR3 was defined according to IMGT convention as the region running from the second conserved V-encoded cysteine to the conserved J-encoded phenylalanine. The earlier analysis of about 590 of the donors excluded sequences that lacked an unambiguous match to a single V gene segment. In an earlier analysis of approximately 610 of the donors, V segments were called functional above 56.7% productive rearrangements and were called segregating when the between-donor standard deviation exceeded 5%. A statistical classification framework was built for diagnosing cytomegalovirus status from the catalog of TCR beta chain sequences. V and J gene assignment, in a later analysis, came from comparing TCR nucleotide sequences with IMGT/GENE-DB human TR gene sequences. A later analysis assigned CDR3 sequences and most-parsimonious VDJ recombination scenarios with the TCRdist pipeline. A later analysis defined each TCR beta chain by its CDR3 amino acid sequence plus V-gene family, and excluded reads lacking a unique V-gene family. As a way to deal with suspected cross-contamination and a sequencing artifact, a later analysis dropped hundreds of nucleotide sequences that were highly shared and had low generation probability. In a later analysis, a clonal expansion index for each public chain was calculated from normalized within-repertoire ranks of inferred template counts. In a later analysis, generation probabilities were computed with a VDJ recombination model fitted to out-of-frame rearrangements, and the resulting probabilities were checked against IGoR. Hypergeometric tests were used in a later analysis to score TCR-TCR, TCR-HLA and TCR-CMV co-occurrence, with a repertoire-size bias correction applied to the TCR pairs. To estimate false discovery rates, a later analysis permuted the HLA or CMV assignments 20 times. In a later analysis, co-occurring TCRs were grouped using DBSCAN, with TCRdist sequence similarity added in when clustering inside HLA-allele-positive subsets. Repertoires with fewer than 30,000 or more than 120,000 public chains were left out of co-occurrence clustering, as were about 5 repertoires with anomalous nucleotide sharing. The table comes from immuneACCESS by way of TCRdb, which keeps in-frame sequences with V and J called. Part of the clones is missing from these tables; in studies checked, under half for an unresolved V gene and the rest for unknown reasons. Clonal size and the V and J genes are those of that table, whereas D and trimming came from the DNA. Across this sample there are 150,000 to 200,000 clones, with over 60% seen only once. Around 3.3% of the sample lies in the top ten.

Of note for this clone: The antigen it recognizes is unknown. No clone much larger than this one lies a single base away; base qualities are absent.

In total, roughly 710 healthy bone marrow donors made up the cohort. All cohort members were sampled while nominally healthy, although unrecorded immune exposures were likely present. The donor tested CMV seronegative and was one of the 352 seronegative cohort members. Every donor gave a peripheral blood sample, and the peripheral blood mononuclear cells from that sample were used for TCR beta sequencing. The Qiagen DNeasy Blood Extraction Kit was used to extract genomic DNA from the blood cell samples. V gives up 7 bases and J gives up 3 bases, and the segment between their germline ends measures 15 bases. The CDR3 goes from the cysteine to the phenylalanine over 14 residues. Only the CDR3 portion is preserved as DNA: 42 bases, with reading frame beginning at the first base. The CDR1 and CDR2 encoded by the germline V gene are SNHLY and FYNNEI.

This sequence uses TRBV2 and TRBJ2-5; matching of 6 bases hints at TRBD2 as the D gene. The TCR was taken from a woman aged 40 to 49 in good health and CMV-seronegative. Sequencing was carried out using PBMCs. Here is the DNA: TGTGCCAGCATTTTCGGGCGGGGCAAAGAGACCCAGTACTTC. It translates as CASIFGRGKETQYF.